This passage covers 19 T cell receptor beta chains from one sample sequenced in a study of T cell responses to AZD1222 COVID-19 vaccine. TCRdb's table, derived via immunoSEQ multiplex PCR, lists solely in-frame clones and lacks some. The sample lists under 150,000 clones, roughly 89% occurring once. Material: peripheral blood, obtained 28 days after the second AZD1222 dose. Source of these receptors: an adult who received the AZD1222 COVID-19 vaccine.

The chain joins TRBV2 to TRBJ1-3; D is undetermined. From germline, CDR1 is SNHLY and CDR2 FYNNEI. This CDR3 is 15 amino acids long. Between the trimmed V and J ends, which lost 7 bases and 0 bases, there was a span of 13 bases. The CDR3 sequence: CASISLGDSGNTIYF. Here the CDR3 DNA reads TGTGCCAGCATCAGTCTGGGAGACTCTGGAAACACCATATATTTT.

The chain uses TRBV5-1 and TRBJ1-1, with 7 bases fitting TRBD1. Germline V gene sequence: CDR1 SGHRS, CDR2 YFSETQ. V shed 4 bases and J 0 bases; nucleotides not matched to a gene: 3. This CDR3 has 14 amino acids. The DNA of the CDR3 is TGCGCCAGCAGCACGGGGACAGTGAACACTGAAGCTTTCTTT. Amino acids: CASSTGTVNTEAFF. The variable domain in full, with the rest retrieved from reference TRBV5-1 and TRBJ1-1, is KAGVTQTPRYLIKTRGQQVTLSCSPISGHRSVSWYQQTPGQGLQFLFEYFSETQRNKGNFPGRFSGRQFSNSRSEMNVSTLELGDSALYLCASSTGTVNTEAFFGQGTRLTVV.

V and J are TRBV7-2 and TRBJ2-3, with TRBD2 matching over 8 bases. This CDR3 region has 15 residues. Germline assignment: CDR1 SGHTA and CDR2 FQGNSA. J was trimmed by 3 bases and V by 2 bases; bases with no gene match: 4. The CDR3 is CASSLSGSRTDTQYF. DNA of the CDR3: TGTGCCAGCAGCTTAAGCGGGAGCAGAACAGATACGCAGTATTTT.

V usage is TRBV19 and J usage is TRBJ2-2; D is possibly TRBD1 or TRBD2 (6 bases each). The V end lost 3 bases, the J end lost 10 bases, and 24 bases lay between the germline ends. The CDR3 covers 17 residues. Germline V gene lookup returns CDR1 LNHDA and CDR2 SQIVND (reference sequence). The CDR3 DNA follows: TGTGCCAGTAGTATTTGGGGCGGCGGGACATCCAACGAGGAGCTGTTTTTT. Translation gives CASSIWGGGTSNEELFF.

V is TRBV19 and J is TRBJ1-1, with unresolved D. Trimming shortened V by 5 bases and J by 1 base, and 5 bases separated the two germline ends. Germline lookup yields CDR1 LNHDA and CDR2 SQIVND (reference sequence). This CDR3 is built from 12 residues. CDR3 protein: CASSPGNTEAFF. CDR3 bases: TGTGCCAGTAGTCCGGGGAACACTGAAGCTTTCTTT.

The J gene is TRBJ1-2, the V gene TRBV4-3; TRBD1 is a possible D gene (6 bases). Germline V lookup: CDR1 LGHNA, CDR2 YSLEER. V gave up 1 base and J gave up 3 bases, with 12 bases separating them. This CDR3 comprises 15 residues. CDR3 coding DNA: TGCGCCAGCAGCCAAGTCCGGACAGAGTACTATGGCTACACCTTC. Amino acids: CASSQVRTEYYGYTF.

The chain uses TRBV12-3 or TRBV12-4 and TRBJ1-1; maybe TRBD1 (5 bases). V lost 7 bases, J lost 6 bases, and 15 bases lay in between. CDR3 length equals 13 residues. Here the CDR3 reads CASTLVRGAEAFF. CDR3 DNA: TGTGCCAGCACCCTAGTGCGGGGCGCTGAAGCTTTCTTT.

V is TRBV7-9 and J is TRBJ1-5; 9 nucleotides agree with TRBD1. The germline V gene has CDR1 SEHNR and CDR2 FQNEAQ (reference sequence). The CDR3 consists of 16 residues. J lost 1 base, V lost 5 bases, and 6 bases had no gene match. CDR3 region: CASSLGQGQSNQPQHF. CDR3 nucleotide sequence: TGTGCCAGCAGCCTAGGACAGGGGCAAAGCAATCAGCCCCAGCATTTT.

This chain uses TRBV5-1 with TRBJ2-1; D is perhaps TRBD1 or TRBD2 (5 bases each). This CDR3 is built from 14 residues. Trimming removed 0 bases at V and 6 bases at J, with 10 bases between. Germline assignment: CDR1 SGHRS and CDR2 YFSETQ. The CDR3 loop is CASSLGDASNEQFF. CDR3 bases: TGCGCCAGCAGCTTGGGGGACGCGAGCAATGAGCAGTTCTTC.

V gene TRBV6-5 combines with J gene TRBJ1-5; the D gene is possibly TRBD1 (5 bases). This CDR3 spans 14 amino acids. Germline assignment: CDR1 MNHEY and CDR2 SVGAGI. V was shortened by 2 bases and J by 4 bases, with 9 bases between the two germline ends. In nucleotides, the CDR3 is TGTGCCAGCAGTTACCGGGGACCGAATCAGCCCCAGCATTTT. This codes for CASSYRGPNQPQHF.

In DNA, the CDR3 is TGTGCCAGCTCACCTAAGGGACAGGGGGCGTCCTATGGCTACACCTTC. Amino acid sequence: CASSPKGQGASYGYTF. The chain is built from TRBV18 and TRBJ1-2; 12 bases align to TRBD1. The CDR3 extends over 16 amino acids. The junction had 6 bases not matched to a gene; V was cut back by 3 bases and J by 4 bases. CDR1 and CDR2 (germline): KGHSH, LQKENI. Looking up the rest from reference TRBV18 and TRBJ1-2 gives the full variable domain: NAGVMQNPRHLVRRRGQEARLRCSPMKGHSHVYWYRQLPEEGLKFMVYLQKENIIDESGMPKERFSAEFPKEGPSILRIQQVVRGDSAAYFCASSPKGQGASYGYTFGSGTRLTVV.

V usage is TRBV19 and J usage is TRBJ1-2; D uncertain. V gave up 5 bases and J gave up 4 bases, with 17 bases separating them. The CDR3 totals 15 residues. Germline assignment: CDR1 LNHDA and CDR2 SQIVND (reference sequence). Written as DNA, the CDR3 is TGTGCCAGTAGTGATAGAGGGCGGGGAATCTATGGCTACACCTTC. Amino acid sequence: CASSDRGRGIYGYTF.

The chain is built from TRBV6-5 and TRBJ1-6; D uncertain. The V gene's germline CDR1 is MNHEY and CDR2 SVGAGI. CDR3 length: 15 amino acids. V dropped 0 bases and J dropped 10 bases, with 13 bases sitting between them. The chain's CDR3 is CASSYSSGVRSPLHF. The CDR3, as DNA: TGTGCCAGCAGTTACTCGAGCGGGGTTAGATCACCCCTCCACTTT.

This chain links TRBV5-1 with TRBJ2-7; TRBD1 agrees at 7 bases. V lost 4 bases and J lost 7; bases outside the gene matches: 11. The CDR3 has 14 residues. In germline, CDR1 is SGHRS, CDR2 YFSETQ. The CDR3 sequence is CASSPGTVALEQYF. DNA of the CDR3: TGCGCCAGCAGCCCCGGGACAGTAGCCTTGGAGCAGTACTTC.

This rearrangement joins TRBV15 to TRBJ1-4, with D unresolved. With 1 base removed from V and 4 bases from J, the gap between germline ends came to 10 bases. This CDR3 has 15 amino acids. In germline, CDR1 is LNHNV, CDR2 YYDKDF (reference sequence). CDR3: CATSRVHGGNEKLFF. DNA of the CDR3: TGTGCCACCAGCAGAGTTCACGGAGGTAATGAAAAACTGTTTTTT.

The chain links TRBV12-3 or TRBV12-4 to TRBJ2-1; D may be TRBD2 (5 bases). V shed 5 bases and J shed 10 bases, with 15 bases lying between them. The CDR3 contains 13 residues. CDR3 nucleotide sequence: TGTGCCAGCAGTCCTGGGAGCAGTGGCGAGCAGTTCTTC. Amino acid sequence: CASSPGSSGEQFF.

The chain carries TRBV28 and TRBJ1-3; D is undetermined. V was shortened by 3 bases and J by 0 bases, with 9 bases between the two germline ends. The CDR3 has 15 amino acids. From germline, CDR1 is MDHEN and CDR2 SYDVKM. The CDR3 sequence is CASSFIRDSGNTIYF. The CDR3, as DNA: TGTGCCAGCAGTTTTATCAGAGACTCTGGAAACACCATATATTTT.

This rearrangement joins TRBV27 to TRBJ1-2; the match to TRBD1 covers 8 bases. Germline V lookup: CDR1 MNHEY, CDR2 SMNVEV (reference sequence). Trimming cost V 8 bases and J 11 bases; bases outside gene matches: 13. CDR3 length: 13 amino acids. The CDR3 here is CASLGQGDPQYTF. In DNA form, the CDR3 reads TGTGCCAGCCTCGGACAGGGAGATCCTCAATACACCTTC.

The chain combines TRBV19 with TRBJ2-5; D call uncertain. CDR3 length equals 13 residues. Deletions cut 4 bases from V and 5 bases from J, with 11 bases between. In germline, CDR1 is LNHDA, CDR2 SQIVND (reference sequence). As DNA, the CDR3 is TGTGCCAGTAGTAGCACTTCGAGGGAGACCCAGTACTTC. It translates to CASSSTSRETQYF.